This T cell receptor (beta chain) was sequenced during a study of PD-1 blockade in classical Hodgkin lymphoma. Every one of the patients relapsed after autologous stem cell transplantation (brentuximab vedotin exposure was variable). Here immunoSEQ multiplex PCR was the method, and the copy in TCRdb shows in-frame clones only, minus some. Of more than 50,000 clones listed, roughly 90% are singletons. The CDR3 totals 11 residues. Germline CDR1 SGHDT, CDR2 YYEEEE. Trimming took off 1 base at V and 5 bases at J, with 3 bases between the two ends. The chain recombines TRBV5-6 with TRBJ2-5, with D unclear. The sequencing here drew on peripheral blood mononuclear cells (PBMCs), taken at baseline. This TCR came from a human donor with classical Hodgkin lymphoma. CDR3 in amino acids: CASSLRETQYF. CDR3 in DNA: TGTGCCAGCAGCTTGAGGGAGACCCAGTACTTC.